This T cell receptor beta chain was sequenced during a study of somatic mutations in T cells in chronic GVHD (dated by TCRdb to the early 2020s). Genomic DNA was isolated and then used for TCRbeta deep sequencing. The immunoSEQ assay, provided as a commercial service, was used for TCRbeta CDR3 sequencing and initial data processing. Per the source publication's procedure: Reads were demultiplexed, adapter and primer sequences removed, similar clones merged by frequency-ratio clustering, and V, D, J genes annotated with IMGT. TCRdb carries this immuneACCESS record with in-frame sequences only. Its versions omit some clonotypes, under half of them owing to an unresolved V gene in the studies checked, with the rest unexplained. V and J calls and clone size are as listed in that table; D and trimming were resolved from the DNA. The sample table holds 13,000 or so clones, of which approximately 80% were seen once. The ten largest clones take up 32% of the sample.

In the case of this clone: It lacks a known antigen. No base quality values were provided; no much bigger clone lies one nucleotide off.

For sorting, staining was done with anti-CD3, anti-CD4, anti-CD8 and a Vbeta20 antibody from the IOTest Beta Mark kit on a FACSAria III, reaching purity above 98%. Peripheral blood was collected in sodium heparin tubes, and mononuclear cells were isolated by Ficoll-Paque PLUS density gradient centrifugation. Before TCRbeta deep sequencing, the CD4+ Vbeta20+, CD4+ Vbeta20-, and CD8+ T cell fractions were FACS-sorted. Counted from cysteine to phenylalanine, this CDR3 has 15 amino acids. Only CDR3 DNA is held: 45 bases, read in frame from base 1. V is trimmed back by 5 bases and J by 3 bases, and the junction contains 9 bases that no gene match accounts for. Via the germline V gene (reference sequence), CDR1 is MNHEY and CDR2 SMNVEV.

This clonotype was sampled from a male patient in his fifties or sixties with chronic graft-versus-host disease. In patients who had a transplant, some T cells may come from the graft donor. The sample comprised Vbeta20-negative CD4+ T cells from blood. The cell subset or site label here, explained by the study, means: CD4+ T cells sorted as TCR Vbeta20 negative by flow cytometry. Recombination joined TRBV27 with TRBJ2-7, with 8 bases in between that match TRBD1. Here is the DNA: TGTGCCAGCAGTCCCCGGACAGGGAATAACTACGAGCAGTACTTC. Translation gives CASSPRTGNNYEQYF.